This T cell receptor beta chain is drawn from a study of blood T cells in healthy people across ages. This clonotype turned up a few times. A second PCR, run for about 6 to 12 cycles, used a sample-barcoded 5' primer plus a J-beta primer mix. TCRdb fed the 5' RACE reads into MiXCR, producing one record per CDR3 protein. The sample lists about 1.6 million distinct CDR3 sequences, approximately 32% occurring once. Trimming removed 2 bases at V and 1 base at J, with 18 bases between. The CDR3 runs to 18 residues. Germline CDR1 reads SGHAT; CDR2 reads FQDESV (reference sequence). The genes are TRBV11-1 and TRBJ2-4, with unresolved D. This TCR derives from a woman in her twenties or thirties in good health. The sequenced material came from blood. CDR3 nucleotides: TGTGCCAGCAGCTTAAGGCCAACGCCTGAAAGGGCCAAAAACATTCAGTACTTC. Residues: CASSLRPTPERAKNIQYF.